The 23 T cell receptor beta chains below come from one sample, sequenced in a study of blood T cells in healthy people across ages. Primed by a sample-barcoded 5' primer and a J-beta primer mix, a second PCR proceeded for roughly 6 to 12 cycles. TCRdb used MiXCR to reprocess the 5' RACE reads, holding one entry per CDR3 protein. The sample has about a million distinct CDR3 sequences, around 46% seen once; the top ten hold roughly an eighth. The specimen was blood. The source is a man aged 30 to 45 in good health.

This clonotype was recorded only once. The chain couples TRBV29-1 to TRBJ2-7; maybe TRBD2 (6 bases). With 7 bases removed from V and 1 base from J, the gap between germline ends came to 17 bases. CDR1 and CDR2 from the germline V gene are SQVTM and ANQGSEA. CDR3 length: 14 residues. As DNA, the CDR3 is TGCAGCGCCCTTCGCGGAGGGCCTTCCTACGAGCAGTACTTC. Its protein product is CSALRGGPSYEQYF.

This clonotype was observed at least ten times. The chain joins TRBV12-3 or TRBV12-4 to TRBJ1-2; 7 nucleotides agree with TRBD1. This CDR3 comprises 14 residues. J lost 4 bases, V lost 3 bases, and 5 bases had no gene match. CDR3 region: CASSFRQGLYGYTF. The CDR3 DNA reads as TGTGCCAGCAGTTTCAGACAGGGACTCTATGGCTACACCTTC.

This clonotype was detected only a few times. V is TRBV15 and J is TRBJ2-1; TRBD1 matches 7 bases. After removal of 8 bases from V and 7 bases from J, the junction contained 5 bases not matched to a gene. Germline CDR1 is LNHNV and CDR2 is YYDKDF (reference sequence). The CDR3 runs 12 residues. CDR3 region: CATLGTANEQFF. CDR3 sequence (DNA): TGTGCCACCCTGGGGACAGCGAATGAGCAGTTCTTC. Full variable domain (missing parts from reference TRBV15 and TRBJ2-1): DAMVIQNPRYQVTQFGKPVTLSCSQTLNHNVMYWYQQKSSQAPKLLFHYYDKDFNNEADTPDNFQSRRPNTSFCFLDIRSPGLGDTAMYLCATLGTANEQFFGPGTRLTVL.

V gene TRBV28 combines with J gene TRBJ2-7; 10 bases are shared with TRBD1. Losses at the gene ends were 7 bases for V and 7 bases for J; bases not matched to a gene: 16. The germline gives CDR1 MDHEN, CDR2 SYDVKM. The CDR3 sequence is 16 residues long. CDR3: CASKLSGTGAPGEQYF. DNA of the CDR3: TGTGCCAGCAAGTTGAGCGGGACAGGGGCACCGGGGGAGCAGTACTTC.

This chain connects TRBV7-2 to TRBJ1-2, with a possible D match to TRBD1 (6 bases). With 4 bases removed from V and 3 bases from J, the gap between germline ends came to 15 bases. Germline V gene lookup returns CDR1 SGHTA and CDR2 FQGNSA. The CDR3 runs to 15 residues. The DNA of the CDR3 is TGTGCCAGCAGCTCCGACCTGGACAGCTACTATGGCTACACCTTC. It codes for CASSSDLDSYYGYTF. Based on the CDR3 plus reference TRBV7-2 and TRBJ1-2, the full variable domain is GAGVSQSPSNKVTEKGKDVELRCDPISGHTALYWYRQSLGQGLEFLIYFQGNSAPDKSGLPSDRFSAERTGGSVSTLTIQRTQQEDSAVYLCASSSDLDSYYGYTFGSGTRLTVV.

The chain has TRBV7-9 and TRBJ2-1; no reliable D call. This CDR3 is built from 13 residues. Germline CDR1 reads SEHNR; CDR2 reads FQNEAQ (reference sequence). The CDR3 DNA reads TGTGCTAGGGCGGCCTCCTCCTACAATGAGCAGTTCTTC. Residues: CARAASSYNEQFF.

The chain links TRBV6-2 or TRBV6-3 to TRBJ2-1; D might be TRBD2 (5 bases). V shed 6 bases and J shed 3 bases, with 6 bases lying between them. Germline CDR1 and CDR2: MNHEY and SVGEGT. This CDR3 has 12 residues. The CDR3 is CASSGDYNEQFF. CDR3 DNA: TGTGCCAGCAGCGGGGACTACAATGAGCAGTTCTTC.

With respect to this clonotype: This may be a read error, as it is one base from a much larger clone. J is TRBJ1-1 and V is TRBV6-4; D uncertain. The CDR3 consists of 15 residues. The germline gives CDR1 MRHNA, CDR2 SNTAGT. CDR3 nucleotide sequence: TGTGCCAACAGTGACTCTGATTCGGTGGCCACTGAAGCTTTCTTT. Translated: CANSDSDSVATEAFF.

The chain uses TRBV7-2 and TRBJ1-5; 7 nucleotides agree with TRBD1. CDR3 length: 16 amino acids. Germline V lookup: CDR1 SGHTA, CDR2 FQGNSA. Trimming at V came to 5 bases and at J to 1 base, leaving 8 bases not matched to a gene. The CDR3 loop is CASSPGGVRSNQPQHF. DNA for the CDR3: TGTGCCAGCAGCCCAGGGGGGGTGAGGAGCAATCAGCCCCAGCATTTT.

The table lists this clonotype with a count of one. The gene calls are TRBV6-1 and TRBJ1-2, with TRBD1 identical over 9 bases. The CDR3 runs 17 residues. J was trimmed by 1 base and V by 6 bases; bases with no gene match: 12. Germline V gives CDR1 MNHNS, CDR2 SASEGT. In DNA form, the CDR3 reads TGTGCCAGCAGGGGTACAGGGGGCCACGACTTTAACTATGGCTACACCTTC. Translating gives CASRGTGGHDFNYGYTF.

CDR3 amino acids: CSVEENPRDTQYF. CDR3 in DNA: TGCAGCGTTGAAGAAAATCCCCGGGATACGCAGTATTTT. The chain combines TRBV29-1 with TRBJ2-3; no clear D. Germline V CDR1 and CDR2: SQVTM, ANQGSEA. The CDR3 is 13 residues long. The ends were cut back, 0 bases at V and 6 bases at J, with 10 bases in the middle.

Notes on this clonotype: Compared with germline, one end of the junction differs, possibly owing to a read error. This chain uses TRBV7-9 with TRBJ2-7, with D uncertain. Germline lookup yields CDR1 SEHNR and CDR2 FQNEAQ (reference sequence). The CDR3 covers 13 residues. CDR3: CVSSHLSSYEQYF. As DNA, the CDR3 is TGTGTCAGCAGTCACCTGAGCTCCTACGAGCAGTACTTC.

In this sample, this clonotype turned up a few times. The chain is built from TRBV20-1 and TRBJ2-5; 10 nucleotides agree with TRBD1. TRBJ2-7 explains the end of the DNA better; the J call may be wrong. Germline V CDR1 and CDR2: DFQATT, SNEGSKA (reference sequence). This CDR3 is built from 15 residues. CDR3 residues: CSATQTGGSSPEQYF. The CDR3 DNA follows: TGCAGTGCTACCCAGACAGGGGGCTCTTCCCCCGAGCAGTACTTC.

The V call is TRBV2, the J call TRBJ1-1; 11 bases match TRBD1. The germline V gene encodes CDR1 SNHLY and CDR2 FYNNEI. The V and J ends lost 5 bases and 5 bases, in that order; junction bases with no gene match: 10. The CDR3 length is 16 residues. The CDR3 region has the DNA TGTGCCAGCAGTCTAGGGACAGGGGGTTTTAAAACTGAAGCTTTCTTT. This encodes CASSLGTGGFKTEAFF.

This chain connects TRBV19 to TRBJ2-1; D is unresolved. The CDR3 consists of 13 residues. Germline values: CDR1 LNHDA, CDR2 SQIVND (reference sequence). Trimming stripped 4 bases from V and 13 bases from J, with 17 bases between. The CDR3 DNA sequence: TGTGCCAGTAGTACGGGTGGCGTAAAGACCCAGTTCTTC. It encodes CASSTGGVKTQFF.

This clonotype has a handful of counts. The chain links TRBV7-3 to TRBJ1-2, with 7 bases fitting TRBD1. The CDR3 is made up of 13 amino acids. Trimming took 3 bases from V and 7 from J; bases not matched to a gene: 5. The V gene's germline CDR1 is SGHTA and CDR2 FQGTGA. The CDR3 DNA is TGTGCCAGCAGCTTTGACAGGGTTAGTGGCTACACCTTC. Translation: CASSFDRVSGYTF.

A few counts support this clonotype. This CDR3 is CASRRQGAETDTQYF. In DNA form, the CDR3 reads TGTGCCAGCAGAAGACAGGGGGCTGAGACAGATACGCAGTATTTT. The rearrangement joins TRBV25-1 to TRBJ2-3; 10 bases are a match to TRBD1. The CDR3 is 15 amino acids. After removal of 6 bases from V and 3 bases from J, the junction contained 6 bases not matched to a gene. Germline V gene lookup returns CDR1 MGHDK and CDR2 SYGVNS.

The CDR3 protein is CASQQGDYGYTF. DNA for the CDR3: TGTGCCAGCCAACAGGGGGACTATGGCTACACCTTC. The chain couples TRBV6-5 to TRBJ1-2; TRBD1 matches 8 bases. Trimming at V came to 8 bases and at J to 3 bases, leaving 2 bases not matched to a gene. Germline CDR1 is MNHEY and CDR2 is SVGAGI. The CDR3 is made up of 12 amino acids.

The CDR3 protein is CASSLGSTTNEKLFF. The DNA of the CDR3 is TGTGCCAGCAGTTTAGGCAGTACCACGAATGAAAAACTGTTTTTT. The chain uses TRBV12-3 or TRBV12-4 and TRBJ1-4, with D unclear. The CDR3 spans 15 residues. The V and J ends lost 1 base and 5 bases respectively, with 11 bases between them.

The chain has TRBV5-1 and TRBJ2-1, with D tentatively TRBD1 (6 bases). The length of the CDR3 is 14 residues. Germline assignment: CDR1 SGHRS and CDR2 YFSETQ. With 4 bases removed from V and 7 bases from J, the gap between germline ends came to 15 bases. The CDR3 protein is CASSLGTSFNEQFF. The CDR3 DNA sequence: TGCGCCAGCAGCCTCGGGACATCCTTTAATGAGCAGTTCTTC. Variable domain in full (rest from reference TRBV5-1 and TRBJ2-1): KAGVTQTPRYLIKTRGQQVTLSCSPISGHRSVSWYQQTPGQGLQFLFEYFSETQRNKGNFPGRFSGRQFSNSRSEMNVSTLELGDSALYLCASSLGTSFNEQFFGPGTRLTVL.

This chain links TRBV2 with TRBJ2-7; the match to TRBD1 covers 8 bases. The CDR3 spans 11 residues. Germline V gene data show CDR1 as SNHLY and CDR2 as FYNNEI. Germline trimming cut 9 bases from V and 4 bases from J; bases unmatched to any gene: 2. The CDR3 loop reads CARRTGYEQYF. The CDR3 coding sequence is TGTGCCAGACGGACAGGGTACGAGCAGTACTTC.

This clonotype was seen a handful of times. The genes are TRBV12-5 and TRBJ2-5, with unresolved D. V gave up 4 bases and J gave up 0 bases, with 12 bases separating them. CDR3 length equals 15 residues. The germline gives CDR1 LGHNT, CDR2 FRNRAP. The DNA for the CDR3 is TGTGCTAGTGGTTCGCTCATACGTCACCAAGAGACCCAGTACTTC. Residues: CASGSLIRHQETQYF.

The V and J genes are TRBV28 and TRBJ1-5; D is perhaps TRBD1 (5 bases). CDR1 is MDHEN, CDR2 SYDVKM, per germline. This CDR3 has 12 amino acids. The V and J ends lost 6 bases and 6 bases respectively, with 9 bases between them. The CDR3 sequence: CASRLGGQPQHF. The CDR3, as DNA: TGTGCCAGCAGGCTTGGGGGTCAGCCCCAGCATTTT.